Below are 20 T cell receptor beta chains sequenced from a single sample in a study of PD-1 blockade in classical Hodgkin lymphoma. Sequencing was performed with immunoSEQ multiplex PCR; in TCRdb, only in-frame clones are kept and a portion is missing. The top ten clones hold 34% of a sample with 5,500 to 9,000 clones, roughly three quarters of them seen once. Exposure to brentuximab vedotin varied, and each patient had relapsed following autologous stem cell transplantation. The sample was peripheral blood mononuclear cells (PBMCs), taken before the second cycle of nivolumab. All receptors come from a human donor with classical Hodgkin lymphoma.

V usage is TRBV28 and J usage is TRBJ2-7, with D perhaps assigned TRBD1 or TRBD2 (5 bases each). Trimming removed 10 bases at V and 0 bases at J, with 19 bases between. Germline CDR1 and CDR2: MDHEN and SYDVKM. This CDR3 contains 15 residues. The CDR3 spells CATEAVEGISYEQYF. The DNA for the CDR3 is TGTGCCACAGAAGCGGTCGAGGGGATCTCCTACGAGCAGTACTTC.

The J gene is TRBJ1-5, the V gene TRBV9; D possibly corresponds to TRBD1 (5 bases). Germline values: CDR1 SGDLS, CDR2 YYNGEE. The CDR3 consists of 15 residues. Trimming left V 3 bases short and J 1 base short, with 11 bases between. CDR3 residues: CASSASGASNQPQHF. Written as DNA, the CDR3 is TGTGCCAGCAGCGCTTCCGGGGCCAGCAATCAGCCCCAGCATTTT.

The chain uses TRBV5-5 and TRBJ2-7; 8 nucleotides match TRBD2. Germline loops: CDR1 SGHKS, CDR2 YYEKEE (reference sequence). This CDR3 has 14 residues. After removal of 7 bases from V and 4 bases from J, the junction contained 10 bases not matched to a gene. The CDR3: CASSLGGGSYEQYF. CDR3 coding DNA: TGTGCCAGCTCCCTCGGGGGGGGGTCGTACGAGCAGTACTTC.

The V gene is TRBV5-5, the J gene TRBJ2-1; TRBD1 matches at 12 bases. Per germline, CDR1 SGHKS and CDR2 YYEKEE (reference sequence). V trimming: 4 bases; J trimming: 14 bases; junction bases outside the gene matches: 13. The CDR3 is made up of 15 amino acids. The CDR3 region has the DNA TGTGCCAGCAGCCCGGGGACAGGGGGCTTAGGCGGGGAGTTCTTC. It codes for CASSPGTGGLGGEFF.

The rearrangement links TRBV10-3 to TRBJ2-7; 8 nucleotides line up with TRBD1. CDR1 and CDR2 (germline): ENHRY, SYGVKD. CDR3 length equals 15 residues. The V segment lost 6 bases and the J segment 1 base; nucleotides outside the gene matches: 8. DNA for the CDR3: TGTGCCATCAGGAGGACAGGGCGAGGGTCCTACGAGCAGTACTTC. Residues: CAIRRTGRGSYEQYF.

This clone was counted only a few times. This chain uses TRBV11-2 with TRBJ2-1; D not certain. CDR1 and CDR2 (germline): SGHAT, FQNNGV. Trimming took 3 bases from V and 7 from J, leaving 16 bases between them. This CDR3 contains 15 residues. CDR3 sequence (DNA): TGTGCCAGCAGCTTGAAAGTCACCCTTTTTAATGAGCAGTTCTTC. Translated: CASSLKVTLFNEQFF.

CDR3 sequence reads: CASSSLDRSYEQYF. The CDR3 coding sequence is TGTGCCAGCAGTAGCTTGGACAGAAGCTACGAGCAGTACTTC. The rearrangement joins TRBV28 to TRBJ2-7; weak D call: TRBD1 (6 bases). This CDR3 is 14 amino acids long. V was clipped by 5 bases and J by 3 bases, with 14 bases between them. Germline V lookup: CDR1 MDHEN, CDR2 SYDVKM.

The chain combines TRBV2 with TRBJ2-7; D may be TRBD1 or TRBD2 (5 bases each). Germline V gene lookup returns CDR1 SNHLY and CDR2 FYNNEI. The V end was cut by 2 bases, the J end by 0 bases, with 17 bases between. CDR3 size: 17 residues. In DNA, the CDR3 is TGTGCCAGCAGTGAAATCGCCCCCGGGACGGCCTCCTACGAGCAGTACTTC. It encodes CASSEIAPGTASYEQYF.

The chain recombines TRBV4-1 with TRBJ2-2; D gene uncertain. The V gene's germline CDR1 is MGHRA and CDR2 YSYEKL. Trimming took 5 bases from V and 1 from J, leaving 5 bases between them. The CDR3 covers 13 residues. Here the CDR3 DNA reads TGCGCCAGCAGCGCCATGAACACCGGGGAGCTGTTTTTT. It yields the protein CASSAMNTGELFF.

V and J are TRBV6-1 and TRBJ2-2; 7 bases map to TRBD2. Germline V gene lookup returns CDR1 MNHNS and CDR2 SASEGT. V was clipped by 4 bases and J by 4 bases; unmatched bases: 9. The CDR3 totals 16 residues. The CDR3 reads CASSVPRDYVTGELFF. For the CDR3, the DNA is TGTGCCAGCAGTGTCCCCCGGGACTATGTCACCGGGGAGCTGTTTTTT.

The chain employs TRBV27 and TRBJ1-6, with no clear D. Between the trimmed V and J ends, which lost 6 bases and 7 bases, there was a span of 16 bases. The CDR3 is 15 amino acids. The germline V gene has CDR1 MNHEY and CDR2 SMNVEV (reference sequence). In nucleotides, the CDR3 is TGTGCCAGCAGCCCGTCGGGGAATTGGAATTCACCCCTCCACTTT. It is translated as CASSPSGNWNSPLHF.

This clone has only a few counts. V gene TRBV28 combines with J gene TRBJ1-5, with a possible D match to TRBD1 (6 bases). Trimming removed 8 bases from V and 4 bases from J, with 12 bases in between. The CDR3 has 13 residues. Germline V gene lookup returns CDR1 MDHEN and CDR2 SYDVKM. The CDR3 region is CASQYRGNQPQHF. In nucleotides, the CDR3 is TGTGCCAGCCAGTATAGGGGGAATCAGCCCCAGCATTTT.

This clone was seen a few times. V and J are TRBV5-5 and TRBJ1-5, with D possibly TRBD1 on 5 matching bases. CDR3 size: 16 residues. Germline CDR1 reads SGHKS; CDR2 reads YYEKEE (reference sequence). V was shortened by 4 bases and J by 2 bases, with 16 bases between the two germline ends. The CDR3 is CASSQGIGVGNQPQHF. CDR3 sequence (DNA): TGTGCCAGCAGCCAGGGTATTGGGGTCGGCAATCAGCCCCAGCATTTT.

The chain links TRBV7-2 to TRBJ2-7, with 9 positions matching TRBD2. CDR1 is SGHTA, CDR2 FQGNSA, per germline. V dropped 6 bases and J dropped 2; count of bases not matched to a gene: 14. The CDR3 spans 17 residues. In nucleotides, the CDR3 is TGTGCCAGCAGTCGCGACCTACCGGGACTAGCAGCCTACGAGCAGTACTTC. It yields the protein CASSRDLPGLAAYEQYF. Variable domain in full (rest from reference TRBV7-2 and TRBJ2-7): GAGVSQSPSNKVTEKGKDVELRCDPISGHTALYWYRQSLGQGLEFLIYFQGNSAPDKSGLPSDRFSAERTGGSVSTLTIQRTQQEDSAVYLCASSRDLPGLAAYEQYFGPGTRLTVT.

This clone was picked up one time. This chain's CDR3 is CASSEYGILRAFF. CDR3 bases: TGTGCCAGCAGTGAATACGGTATTTTGAGGGCTTTCTTT. This chain joins TRBV25-1 and TRBJ1-1; D ambiguous. V shed 0 bases and J shed 11 bases, with 13 bases lying between them. The germline V gene encodes CDR1 MGHDK and CDR2 SYGVNS. CDR3 length: 13 amino acids.

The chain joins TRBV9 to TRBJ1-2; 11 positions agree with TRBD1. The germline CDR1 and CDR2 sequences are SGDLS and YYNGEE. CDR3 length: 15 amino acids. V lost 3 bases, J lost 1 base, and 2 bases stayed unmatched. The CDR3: CASSAGTGGNYGYTF. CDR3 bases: TGTGCCAGCAGCGCCGGGACAGGGGGTAACTATGGCTACACCTTC.

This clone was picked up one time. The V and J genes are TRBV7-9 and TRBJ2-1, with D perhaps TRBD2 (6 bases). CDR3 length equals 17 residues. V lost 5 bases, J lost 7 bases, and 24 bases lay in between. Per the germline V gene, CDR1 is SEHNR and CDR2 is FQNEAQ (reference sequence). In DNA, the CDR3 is TGTGCCAGCAGCCATCTCGGGTTATTAGCGGTAGATAATGAGCAGTTCTTC. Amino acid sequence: CASSHLGLLAVDNEQFF.

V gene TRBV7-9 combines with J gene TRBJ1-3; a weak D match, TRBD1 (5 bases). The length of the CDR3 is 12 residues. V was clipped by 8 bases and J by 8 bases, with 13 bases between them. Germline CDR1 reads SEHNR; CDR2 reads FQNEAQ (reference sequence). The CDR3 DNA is TGTGCCAGCTTTCAGGGTATGGACACCATATATTTT. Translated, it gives CASFQGMDTIYF.

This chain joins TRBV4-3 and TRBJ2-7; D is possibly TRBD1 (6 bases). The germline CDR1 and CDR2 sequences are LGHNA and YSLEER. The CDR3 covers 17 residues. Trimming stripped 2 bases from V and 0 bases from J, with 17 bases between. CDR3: CASSQTAGTHSSYEQYF. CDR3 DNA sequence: TGCGCCAGCAGCCAAACGGCCGGGACACACAGCTCCTACGAGCAGTACTTC.

Written as DNA, the CDR3 is TGCAGCGTTGCGTTGACAGGGATAATCGGTGAGCAGTTCTTC. It is translated as CSVALTGIIGEQFF. This chain uses TRBV29-1 with TRBJ2-1, with 7 nucleotides matching TRBD1. Trimming took 4 bases from V and 9 from J; bases not matched to a gene: 12. The CDR3 loop spans 14 amino acids. Germline V CDR1 and CDR2: SQVTM, ANQGSEA.